This T cell receptor beta chain was sequenced in a study of blood T cell repertoires in COVID-19. CDR1 is MGHRA and CDR2 is YSYEKL in the germline V gene. The V and J ends lost 2 bases and 4 bases respectively, with 11 bases between them. CDR3 length: 15 amino acids. The Seattle patients joined while their infection was active and were tracked longitudinally afterward. Libraries were prepared by immunoSEQ multiplex PCR; TCRdb keeps only in-frame clonotypes and omits some of them. This sample has under 200,000 clones; around nine tenths occur once, and the top ten carry 10%. The receptor's source is a woman in her 70s with COVID-19, enrolled during active disease. V and J are TRBV4-1 and TRBJ1-4; perhaps TRBD1 as D (6 bases). Sequenced: peripheral blood. The CDR3: CASSQPGQINEKLFF. DNA for the CDR3: TGCGCCAGCAGCCAACCCGGACAGATTAATGAAAAACTGTTTTTT.